This TCR beta chain was profiled in a study of cytomegalovirus exposure and HLA in healthy donors. Samples came from healthy bone marrow donors. The records do not include a CMV serostatus for this donor. Findings of the study overall: Rarity held for most TCR sequences, but there were some public TCRs that occurred in many donors. Immune exposure data for these donors was limited to CMV serostatus.

Regarding this clone: Its antigen is as yet unknown.

The PCR was carried out with 60 Vbeta primers and 13 Jbeta primers. Some clones are missing from TCRdb's copy, which holds only in-frame ones; the method was immunoSEQ multiplex PCR. The sample records about 160,000 clones, about four fifths being singletons. The CDR3 consists of 14 residues. The germline V gene encodes CDR1 MNHEY and CDR2 SVGAGI. V shed 8 bases and J shed 3 bases, with 14 bases lying between them. V usage is TRBV6-5 and J usage is TRBJ2-1; D is possibly TRBD1 (5 bases). Sequencing was done on a sample of PBMCs. The sequence came from a human donor in good health. The DNA for the CDR3 is TGTGCCAGCGCCCCCTCGACAGTCTACAATGAGCAGTTCTTC. Translating gives CASAPSTVYNEQFF.